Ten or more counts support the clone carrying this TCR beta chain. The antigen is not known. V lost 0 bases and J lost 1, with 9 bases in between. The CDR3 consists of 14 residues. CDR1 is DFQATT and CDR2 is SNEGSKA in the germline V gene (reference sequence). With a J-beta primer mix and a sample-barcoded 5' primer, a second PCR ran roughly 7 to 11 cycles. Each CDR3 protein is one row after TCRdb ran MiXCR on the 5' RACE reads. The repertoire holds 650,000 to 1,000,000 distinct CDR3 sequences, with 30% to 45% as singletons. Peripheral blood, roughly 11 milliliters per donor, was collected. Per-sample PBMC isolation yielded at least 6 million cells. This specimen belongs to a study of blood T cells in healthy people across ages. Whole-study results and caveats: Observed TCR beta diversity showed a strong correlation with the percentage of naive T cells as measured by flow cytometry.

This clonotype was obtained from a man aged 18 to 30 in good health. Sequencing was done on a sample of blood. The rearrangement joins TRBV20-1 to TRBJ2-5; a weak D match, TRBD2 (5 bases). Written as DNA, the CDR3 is TGCAGTGCTAGAGATATGGCGGGCCAAGAGACCCAGTACTTC. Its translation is CSARDMAGQETQYF.